This T cell receptor (beta chain) was identified during a study of T cells in Graves' hyperthyroidism and ophthalmopathy. With respect to this clonotype: Its antigen is still unknown.

Notes on the study in general: Onset of ophthalmopathy came a median roughly 6 months after the model predicted it. Within blood appeared most thyroid clonotypes that had expanded above 0.001.

The CDR3 runs to 18 residues. With V trimmed by 4 bases and J by 4 bases, 15 bases remained unmatched. Germline assignment: CDR1 SGHRS and CDR2 YFSETQ. The PBMCs studied were ones that came from 9 to 10 ml fresh peripheral blood. TCR beta CDR3 region amplification was performed from RNA transcripts. The HTBI primer set drove a first-round RT-PCR of the TCR CDR3. One entry per CDR3 protein results from TCRdb running MiXCR on the multiplex PCR reads. The data contain about 560,000 distinct CDR3 sequences, roughly 17% of them seen just once; the ten biggest clones take up 15% to 20%. The receptor was isolated from a woman between 18 and 29 years old with Graves' hyperthyroidism. The rearrangement joins TRBV5-1 to TRBJ2-2, with 8 positions matching TRBD1. Sequencing was performed on blood. The CDR3 spells CASSILGTGGLGTGELFF. CDR3 bases: TGCGCCAGCAGCATCCTCGGGACAGGCGGCTTAGGCACCGGGGAGCTGTTTTTT. Based on the CDR3 plus reference TRBV5-1 and TRBJ2-2, the full variable domain is KAGVTQTPRYLIKTRGQQVTLSCSPISGHRSVSWYQQTPGQGLQFLFEYFSETQRNKGNFPGRFSGRQFSNSRSEMNVSTLELGDSALYLCASSILGTGGLGTGELFFGEGSRLTVL.